This T cell receptor (beta chain) was sequenced for a study of OX40 agonist ivuxolimab in advanced cancers. Study-level background: Patients undergoing dose escalation presented with hepatocellular carcinoma, melanoma, renal cell or head and neck cancer. A history of anti-PD-1, anti-PD-L1 or anti-CTLA-4 therapy was acceptable, and about 37% had some. General study points: Circulating CD4+ and CD8+ T cells showed clonal expansion by week 6 at 0.1 to 3.0 mg/kg.

Produced via immunoSEQ multiplex PCR; TCRdb's table is partial and in-frame only. Altogether about 67,000 clones are present, more than 75% being singletons, with the ten largest covering 4%. This clone was seen once. What it recognizes is unknown. V lost 7 bases to trimming and J lost 1 base, with 19 bases between them. Looked up from germline, CDR1 is MNHEY and CDR2 is SMNVEV (reference sequence). This CDR3 is built from 16 residues. The genes are TRBV27 and TRBJ1-1; D not resolved. The source is an adult with an advanced solid tumor such as melanoma, head and neck, liver or kidney cancer. The input for sequencing was CD4+ or CD8+ T cells sorted from blood, taken in a trial of the OX40 agonist ivuxolimab. DNA of the CDR3: TGTGCCAGCAACCCCTTGGCGGGCAGACCGAACACTGAAGCTTTCTTT. Translating gives CASNPLAGRPNTEAFF.